This T cell receptor (beta chain) is drawn from a study of T cells in Graves' hyperthyroidism and ophthalmopathy. Study-level information: Staff took peripheral blood when the initial diagnosis was made, before any treatment began. General study findings and limits: Most thyroid-expanded clonotypes above 0.001 were also found in blood.

Each 10 ml fresh peripheral blood draw supplied the PBMCs. On this clonotype: The antigen is not known.

Using RNA transcripts as the source, TCR beta CDR3 regions were amplified. HTBI primers drove first-round RT-PCR of the TCR CDR3. Using its own MiXCR run on the multiplex PCR reads, TCRdb lists one record per CDR3 protein. In the table there are 300,000 to 450,000 distinct CDR3 sequences, 15% of which are singletons. Looked up from germline, CDR1 is DFQATT and CDR2 is SNEGSKA (reference sequence). This CDR3 is built from 13 residues. Trimming at V came to 6 bases and at J to 7 bases, leaving 7 bases not matched to a gene. This receptor was obtained from a woman in her twenties or thirties with Graves' hyperthyroidism. The sequencing input was blood. The chain carries TRBV20-1 and TRBJ2-1, with 9 nucleotides matching TRBD2. This CDR3 reads CSARRAGGNEQFF. In DNA, the CDR3 is TGCAGTGCCCGGAGAGCGGGAGGAAATGAGCAGTTCTTC.